This T cell receptor beta chain was captured by sequencing in a study of T cells in localized non-small cell lung cancer (dated by TCRdb to the early 2020s). General notes on the study: Comparing tumors with uninvolved tumor-adjacent lungs, the study looked at the T cell repertoires of fewer than 250 patients with early-stage NSCLC. The cohort was made up of 200 to 250 treatment-naive NSCLC patients whose localized lung tumors had been resected. Of the NSCLC patients, fewer than 150 were male and approximately 99 were female, and the mean age was around 66 years.

TCR beta CDR3 regions were sequenced from DNA using the immunoSEQ Assay. The source study handled its data this way. To compute T cell density, TCR beta template counts were normalized to usable DNA, which was estimated by amplifying housekeeping genes. Richness was estimated using the preseqR package, with extrapolation to 400,000 templates for PBMC samples and to 120,000 templates for tissue samples. Clonality was defined by subtracting Pielou's evenness from one. Tissue-enriched TCRs were identified through differential abundance testing performed on productive amino-acid clonotypes, with a minimum total count of 5 and an alpha of 0.1. Repertoire overlap between compartments was quantified with the Jaccard Index and Morisita Overlap Index. GLIPH clustered TCR beta CDR3s with public tetramer-defined viral CDR3s; viral motifs required at least three viral sequences plus V-gene enrichment. TCRdb limited this immuneACCESS table to in-frame rearrangements with V and J called. A share of clones is missing; checked studies link under half to unresolved V genes, and the rest is unexplained. The V and J calls and clone size come from that table; D and trimming were worked out from the DNA. The sample data list some 50,000 clones, and around nine tenths of these were observed just once. The ten largest clones represent roughly a sixth of the sample.

Points on this clone: It lacks a known antigen. Base qualities are not provided; no much larger clone lies one nucleotide away.

The CDR3 starts with the cysteine, ends with the phenylalanine, and has 17 residues. Only CDR3 DNA is held: 51 bases, read in frame from base 1. According to the germline V gene, CDR1 reads SGHRS and CDR2 reads YFSETQ. V lost 0 bases and J lost 0 bases; the stretch between them is 13 bases long. At diagnosis, peripheral blood, uninvolved tumor-adjacent lung and tumor were collected and stored as a combination of fresh-frozen and FFPE material. Blood samples were analyzed as peripheral blood mononuclear cells for TCR repertoire profiling. On the study overall, not on this receptor specifically: Of the top 100 tumor clones, a median of approximately 60 were detected in paired uninvolved adjacent lung; under 35 were also among that lung's top 100. Because of the exploratory design, TCR variables were selected using unadjusted p-values without false-discovery rate correction. Uninvolved tumor-adjacent lung showed the highest T cell clonality, higher than tumor, which suggests more focused antigenic responses in the adjacent lung. Higher T cell density in blood was associated with longer overall survival, whereas higher clonality in adjacent lung was associated with shorter survival. Because multi-region tumor sequencing was not done, intratumor heterogeneity could not be ruled out.

The specimen comprised PBMCs, sampled before any cancer treatment. Recombination connected TRBV5-1 to TRBJ2-1, with TRBD1 as a weak D call on 6 bases. The receptor was derived from a female donor with stage II lung adenocarcinoma. The nucleotides are TGCGCCAGCAGCTTGGAACGCAGGGGCAGCTCCTACAATGAGCAGTTCTTC. Its translation reads: CASSLERRGSSYNEQFF.